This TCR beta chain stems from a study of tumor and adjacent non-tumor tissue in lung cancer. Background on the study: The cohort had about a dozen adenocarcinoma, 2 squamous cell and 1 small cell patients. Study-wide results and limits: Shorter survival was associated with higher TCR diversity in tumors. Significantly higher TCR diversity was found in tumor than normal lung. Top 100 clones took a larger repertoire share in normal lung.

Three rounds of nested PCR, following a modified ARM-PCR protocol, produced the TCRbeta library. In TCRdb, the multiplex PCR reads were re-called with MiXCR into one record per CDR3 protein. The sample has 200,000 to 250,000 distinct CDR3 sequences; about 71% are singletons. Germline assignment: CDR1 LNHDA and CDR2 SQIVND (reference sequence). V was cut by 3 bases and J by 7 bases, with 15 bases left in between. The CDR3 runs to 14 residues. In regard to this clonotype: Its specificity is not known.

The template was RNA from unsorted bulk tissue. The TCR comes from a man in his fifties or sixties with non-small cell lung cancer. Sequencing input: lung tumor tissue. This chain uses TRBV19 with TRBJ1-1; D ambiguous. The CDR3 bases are TGTGCCAGTAGTATCTCCCGGTCCCCAAATGAAGCTTTCTTT. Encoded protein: CASSISRSPNEAFF.